This T cell receptor (beta chain) was profiled in a study of technical replicates of blood from several donors. Assay used: immunoSEQ multiplex PCR; TCRdb lists only in-frame clones, some missing. The table records about 97,000 clones, around 96% of them present only once. CDR1 is LNHDA and CDR2 is SQIVND in the germline V gene (reference sequence). V was shortened by 5 bases and J by 8 bases, with 16 bases between the two germline ends. The CDR3 is 14 amino acids. The J gene is TRBJ2-1, the V gene TRBV19; TRBD2 is a possible D gene (5 bases). The sample taken for sequencing was T cells isolated from PBMCs. The TCR comes from a human donor in good health. DNA of the CDR3: TGTGCCAGTAGTCTCTATTGGTCCGGGGATGAGCAGTTCTTC. This gives the protein CASSLYWSGDEQFF.